These 26 T cell receptor beta chains came from one sample sequenced in a study of blood T cells in healthy people across ages. A sample-barcoded 5' primer and a J-beta primer mix were used in a second PCR of about 6 to 11 cycles. MiXCR, run by TCRdb on the 5' RACE reads, gives a single entry per CDR3 protein. The sample lists approximately 760,000 distinct CDR3 sequences, around a quarter occurring once. These same records also appear under a second study, on T cells of mothers and their children.

The sequencing input was blood. These receptors were obtained from a boy aged 10-17 years in good health.

This chain connects TRBV7-3 to TRBJ2-2; D is undetermined. Germline V gene data show CDR1 as SGHTA and CDR2 as FQGTGA. CDR3 length: 14 residues. Trimming removed 3 bases at V and 1 base at J, with 6 bases between. CDR3 in DNA: TGTGCCAGCAGCTTTTGGGGGAACACCGGGGAGCTGTTTTTT. It translates to CASSFWGNTGELFF.

CDR3 amino acids: CSAKGARTFGTGELFF. CDR3 sequence (DNA): TGCAGTGCTAAGGGGGCGCGGACATTCGGCACCGGGGAGCTGTTTTTT. V usage is TRBV20-1 and J usage is TRBJ2-2; TRBD1 agrees at 7 bases. The CDR3 consists of 16 residues. CDR1 and CDR2 (germline): DFQATT, SNEGSKA (reference sequence). Germline trimming cut 4 bases from V and 4 bases from J; bases unmatched to any gene: 12.

This chain links TRBV11-2 with TRBJ2-7; D may be TRBD1 (5 bases). There are 15 residues in the CDR3. V lost 6 bases to trimming and J lost 2 bases, with 17 bases between them. The germline CDR1 and CDR2 sequences are SGHAT and FQNNGV. CDR3: CASRRTGALAYEQYF. In nucleotides, the CDR3 is TGTGCCAGCAGAAGAACAGGAGCTCTTGCCTACGAGCAGTACTTC.

The table lists this clonotype with a few counts. CDR3 bases: TGTGCCAGCAGCTTAGCGGTATGGAGTGGTGGCTACACCTTC. Its translation is CASSLAVWSGGYTF. The chain recombines TRBV11-2 with TRBJ1-2; no firm D call. The CDR3 consists of 14 residues. The germline V gene has CDR1 SGHAT and CDR2 FQNNGV. V shed 1 base and J shed 7 bases, with 13 bases lying between them.

This clonotype was seen only a few times. J is TRBJ2-1 and V is TRBV6-5, with TRBD1 matching over 11 bases. The J segment lost 7 bases and the V segment lost 2 bases, leaving 7 bases of the junction unmatched. Looked up from germline, CDR1 is MNHEY and CDR2 is SVGAGI. This CDR3 comprises 16 residues. The CDR3 DNA follows: TGTGCCAGCAGTTACACGGGGACAGGGGGGTTAAATGAGCAGTTCTTC. It yields the protein CASSYTGTGGLNEQFF.

The V and J genes are TRBV4-1 and TRBJ2-1; 11 bases are shared with TRBD2. CDR1 is MGHRA and CDR2 is YSYEKL in the germline V gene. There are 17 residues in the CDR3. The V and J ends lost 0 bases and 8 bases, in that order; junction bases with no gene match: 9. CDR3 amino acids: CASSQEVAGGPSDEQFF. The DNA for the CDR3 is TGCGCCAGCAGCCAAGAGGTAGCGGGAGGGCCCTCGGATGAGCAGTTCTTC.

This clonotype was picked up a small number of times. The rearrangement links TRBV20-1 to TRBJ2-5; 8 bases line up with TRBD1. The J call may be faulty, since TRBJ2-7 better matches the DNA end. Germline V gene lookup returns CDR1 DFQATT and CDR2 SNEGSKA (reference sequence). This CDR3 region has 11 residues. CDR3 residues: CSARTGNEQYF. The DNA for the CDR3 is TGCAGTGCTCGGACAGGGAACGAGCAGTACTTC.

In this sample, this clonotype turned up a few times. V is TRBV29-1 and J is TRBJ1-2; D not certain. Looked up from germline, CDR1 is SQVTM and CDR2 is ANQGSEA. V lost 1 base and J 8 bases, leaving 17 bases between the germline ends. The CDR3 is made up of 14 amino acids. For the CDR3, the DNA is TGCAGCGTTGAAGTAAGAGGCGGACCATGGGGCTACACCTTC. This gives the protein CSVEVRGGPWGYTF.

This clonotype was counted a few times. This chain uses TRBV7-8 with TRBJ2-1, with 10 nucleotides matching TRBD2. Germline assignment: CDR1 SGHVS and CDR2 FQNEAQ. CDR3 length: 15 amino acids. Losses at the gene ends were 5 bases for V and 4 bases for J; bases not matched to a gene: 5. The CDR3 protein is CASSGTSAPYNEQFF. Written as DNA, the CDR3 is TGTGCCAGCAGCGGGACTAGCGCCCCGTACAATGAGCAGTTCTTC. Full variable domain (missing parts from reference TRBV7-8 and TRBJ2-1): GAGVSQSPRYKVAKRGQDVALRCDPISGHVSLFWYQQALGQGPEFLTYFQNEAQLDKSGLPSDRFFAERPEGSVSTLKIQRTQQEDSAVYLCASSGTSAPYNEQFFGPGTRLTVL.

This clonotype was counted between two and nine times. The rearrangement uses TRBV20-1 and TRBJ1-1; 7 positions agree with TRBD1. V gave up 0 bases and J gave up 8 bases; unmatched junction bases: 9. The CDR3 is 14 residues long. Germline V gene data show CDR1 as DFQATT and CDR2 as SNEGSKA (reference sequence). The CDR3 reads CSARDLRGRLEAFF. For the CDR3, the DNA is TGCAGTGCTAGAGATCTGAGGGGGCGATTAGAAGCTTTCTTT.

The chain recombines TRBV5-6 with TRBJ2-7; D possibly uses TRBD1 or TRBD2 (5 bases each). The germline CDR1 and CDR2 sequences are SGHDT and YYEEEE. The V end lost 4 bases, the J end lost 3 bases, and 14 bases lay between the germline ends. The CDR3 extends over 14 amino acids. The CDR3 DNA follows: TGTGCCAGCAGCCAATGGGACGGGAACTACGAGCAGTACTTC. Its translation is CASSQWDGNYEQYF.

This chain joins TRBV28 and TRBJ2-5, with 10 bases lining up with TRBD1. The closer fit of TRBJ2-1 to the DNA end suggests the J call may be wrong. The CDR3 length is 15 residues. Looked up from germline, CDR1 is MDHEN and CDR2 is SYDVKM. The CDR3 here is CASTPRGTGVVEQFF. The CDR3 coding sequence is TGTGCCAGCACCCCTCGTGGGACAGGGGTGGTTGAGCAGTTCTTC.

The CDR3 protein is CASSFEYEMETQYF. Here the CDR3 DNA reads TGTGCCAGCAGCTTTGAGTACGAGATGGAGACCCAGTACTTC. This sequence joins TRBV7-9 and TRBJ2-5; unclear D gene. Between the trimmed V and J ends, which lost 3 bases and 5 bases, there was a span of 13 bases. The CDR3 is 14 amino acids. CDR1 and CDR2 (germline): SEHNR, FQNEAQ (reference sequence).

The chain joins TRBV6-1 to TRBJ2-7; 10 nucleotides match TRBD2. V was pared by 4 bases and J by 0 bases, with 15 bases of the junction left unmatched. Germline CDR1 is MNHNS and CDR2 is SASEGT. The CDR3 sequence is 19 residues long. The CDR3 DNA reads as TGTGCCAGCAGTGGAGCCCAAACTTTAGCGGGGGGCCTCTCCTACGAGCAGTACTTC. Its protein product is CASSGAQTLAGGLSYEQYF.

The chain joins TRBV5-5 to TRBJ2-4; 7 bases are shared with TRBD1. V trimming: 4 bases; J trimming: 8 bases; junction bases outside the gene matches: 9. Germline values: CDR1 SGHKS, CDR2 YYEKEE (reference sequence). The length of the CDR3 is 14 residues. CDR3 region: CASSRTGSLDIQYF. CDR3 nucleotides: TGTGCCAGCAGCCGGACAGGCTCGTTGGACATTCAGTACTTC.

The genes are TRBV7-9 and TRBJ2-7; 11 nucleotides match TRBD1. The CDR3 spans 15 residues. The V gene's germline CDR1 is SEHNR and CDR2 FQNEAQ (reference sequence). V lost 4 bases and J lost 4; bases outside the gene matches: 6. The CDR3 here is CASSSWTGGAYEQYF. In DNA form, the CDR3 reads TGTGCCAGCAGCTCTTGGACAGGGGGCGCGTACGAGCAGTACTTC.

This clonotype came up a few times. The chain recombines TRBV27 with TRBJ2-7, with TRBD1 matching over 8 bases. Germline V CDR1 and CDR2: MNHEY, SMNVEV (reference sequence). Trimming removed 2 bases from V and 6 bases from J; junction bases left unmatched: 3. The CDR3 totals 13 residues. The CDR3, as DNA: TGTGCCAGCAGTTTACAAGGGACAGGCGAGCAGTACTTC. Translated, it gives CASSLQGTGEQYF.

Note on this clonotype: The junction differs from germline at one of its ends, possibly a read error. This chain joins TRBV28 and TRBJ2-7; 13 bases agree with TRBD2. The CDR3 covers 17 residues. Germline CDR1 reads MDHEN; CDR2 reads SYDVKM. CDR3 sequence: CASSLFRSQGLAGESGF. The CDR3 coding sequence is TGTGCCAGCAGTTTGTTTCGGTCCCAAGGACTAGCGGGAGAGTCAGGGTTC.

This clonotype was seen more than once but under ten times. V gene TRBV19 combines with J gene TRBJ2-7, with TRBD2 as a possible D gene (7 bases). The germline CDR1 and CDR2 sequences are LNHDA and SQIVND (reference sequence). The germline V and J ends were trimmed by 7 bases and 6 bases, with 13 bases remaining between them. The CDR3 spans 12 residues. CDR3 protein: CASIQRGGEQYF. In DNA, the CDR3 is TGTGCCAGTATTCAGAGGGGGGGCGAGCAGTACTTC.

This clonotype was counted only a few times. The V and J genes are TRBV11-2 and TRBJ2-3; D gene ambiguous. This CDR3 comprises 18 residues. Trimming pared 1 base from V and 1 base from J, leaving 18 bases between. CDR1 and CDR2 (germline): SGHAT, FQNNGV. CDR3 coding DNA: TGTGCCAGCAGCTTAGTTGGATTGGATACCTCTGGCACAGATACGCAGTATTTT. Its translation: CASSLVGLDTSGTDTQYF.

This clonotype was counted ten times or more. This chain connects TRBV4-2 to TRBJ2-2, with D maybe TRBD1 (5 bases). CDR1 and CDR2 from the germline V gene are LGHNA and YNFKEQ. The CDR3 has 16 residues. V was shortened by 0 bases and J by 2 bases, with 10 bases between the two germline ends. CDR3 residues: CASSQETGLNTGELFF. The CDR3 DNA is TGTGCCAGCAGCCAAGAAACAGGCCTAAACACCGGGGAGCTGTTTTTT.

The chain combines TRBV29-1 with TRBJ2-3, with 7 bases that match TRBD2. CDR1 SQVTM and CDR2 ANQGSEA come from the germline V gene. V was clipped by 0 bases and J by 6 bases; unmatched bases: 30. CDR3 length equals 22 residues. CDR3 DNA: TGCAGCGTTGAAGATTATACCGGCGAGGCGGGGGTAGGGGAGGATCCGATCGATACGCAGTATTTT. It translates to CSVEDYTGEAGVGEDPIDTQYF.

The rearrangement links TRBV2 to TRBJ2-5, with 8 bases lining up with TRBD2. The CDR3 consists of 13 residues. Germline lookup yields CDR1 SNHLY and CDR2 FYNNEI. V was pared by 9 bases and J by 0 bases, with 3 bases of the junction left unmatched. The CDR3 DNA sequence: TGTGCCAGTAGACTAGCGAACCAAGAGACCCAGTACTTC. The encoded protein is CASRLANQETQYF. Combining the CDR3 with reference TRBV2 and TRBJ2-5 gives the whole variable domain EPEVTQTPSHQVTQMGQEVILRCVPISNHLYFYWYRQILGQKVEFLVSFYNNEISEKSEIFDDQFSVERPDGSNFTLKIRSTKLEDSAMYFCASRLANQETQYFGPGTRLLVL.

The chain recombines TRBV12-3 or TRBV12-4 with TRBJ2-7; possible D gene TRBD1, 6 bases. The CDR3 sequence is 15 residues long. Trimming took 3 bases from V and 3 from J, leaving 15 bases between them. CDR3 DNA: TGTGCCAGCAGTTTCTTTCAGGGGATGAACTACGAGCAGTACTTC. It yields the protein CASSFFQGMNYEQYF.

This clonotype was seen more than once but under ten times. CDR3 bases: TGTGCCAGCAGCTTATACCGGGACGGATCCTACAATGAGCAGTTCTTC. Its protein is CASSLYRDGSYNEQFF. This chain connects TRBV13 to TRBJ2-1, with D possibly being TRBD1 or TRBD2 (5 bases each). The germline gives CDR1 PRHDT, CDR2 FYEKMQ (reference sequence). V was clipped by 2 bases and J by 1 base, with 12 bases between them. The CDR3 loop spans 16 amino acids. The full variable domain, in which reference TRBV13 and TRBJ2-1 provide the parts outside the CDR3, is AAGVIQSPRHLIKEKRETATLKCYPIPRHDTVYWYQQGPGQDPQFLISFYEKMQSDKGSIPDRFSAQQFSDYHSELNMSSLELGDSALYFCASSLYRDGSYNEQFFGPGTRLTVL.

The chain links TRBV6-6 to TRBJ2-5; 11 bases align to TRBD2. The J call may be faulty, since TRBJ2-1 better matches the DNA end. Germline V gene data show CDR1 as MNHNY and CDR2 as SVGAGI (reference sequence). The CDR3 consists of 16 residues. CDR3 nucleotides: TGTGCCAGCAGTTACCGACTAGCGGGGAGAGTTGATCAGCAGTTCTTC. It is translated as CASSYRLAGRVDQQFF.